This TCR beta chain comes out of a study of identical twins. This clonotype has only a few counts. Among all donors, each was a healthy Caucasian. Germline loops: CDR1 DFQATT, CDR2 SNEGSKA (reference sequence). V was pared by 3 bases and J by 4 bases, with 6 bases of the junction left unmatched. The CDR3 spans 14 residues. TCRdb re-derived calls from the 5' RACE reads in MiXCR, one entry per CDR3 protein. The sample contains a few hundred thousand distinct CDR3 sequences, about 8% of which appear only once. Separately, the same data were catalogued under a study of yellow fever vaccine responses in identical twins.

The sequence derives from a woman between 18 and 29 years old in good health. The sequenced sample consisted of CD8+ T cells sorted from blood. This sequence joins TRBV20-1 and TRBJ1-5; 7 bases match TRBD1. This chain's CDR3 is CSAREGQLNQPQHF. CDR3 nucleotides: TGCAGTGCTAGGGAGGGACAGTTAAATCAGCCCCAGCATTTT.